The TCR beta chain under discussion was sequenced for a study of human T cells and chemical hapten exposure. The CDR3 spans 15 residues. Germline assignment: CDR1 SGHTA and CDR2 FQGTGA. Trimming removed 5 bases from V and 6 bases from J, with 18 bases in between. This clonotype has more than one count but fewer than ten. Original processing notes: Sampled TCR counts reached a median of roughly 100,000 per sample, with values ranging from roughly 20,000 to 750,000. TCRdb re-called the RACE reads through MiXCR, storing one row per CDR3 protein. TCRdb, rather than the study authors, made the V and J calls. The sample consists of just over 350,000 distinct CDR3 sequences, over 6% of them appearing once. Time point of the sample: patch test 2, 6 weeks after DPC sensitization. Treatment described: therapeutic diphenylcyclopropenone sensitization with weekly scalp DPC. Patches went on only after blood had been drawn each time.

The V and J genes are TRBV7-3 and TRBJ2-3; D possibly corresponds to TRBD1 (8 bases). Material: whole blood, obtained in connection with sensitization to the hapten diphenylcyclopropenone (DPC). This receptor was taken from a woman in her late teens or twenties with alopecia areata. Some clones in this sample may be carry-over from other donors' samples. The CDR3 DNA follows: TGTGCCAGCAGCCTACAGGGGGGGCTTTCGGATACGCAGTATTTT. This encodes CASSLQGGLSDTQYF.